The 32 T cell receptor beta chains below were found in one sample sequenced in a study of blood T cell repertoires in COVID-19. Here immunoSEQ multiplex PCR was the method, and the copy in TCRdb shows in-frame clones only, minus some. The sample includes about 320,000 clones, about nine tenths seen only once; the top ten take about 1.5%. Specimen: peripheral blood. All receptors come from a woman younger than 45 with COVID-19, enrolled during active disease.

This chain links TRBV7-2 with TRBJ1-2; possibly TRBD1 for D (6 bases). V was pared by 5 bases and J by 2 bases, with 15 bases between. Germline CDR1 SGHTA, CDR2 FQGNSA. CDR3 length equals 15 residues. CDR3 bases: TGTGCCAGCAGCCTGGACAGCAACATCAACTATGGCTACACCTTC. Protein sequence: CASSLDSNINYGYTF. The full variable domain, with the rest looked up from reference TRBV7-2 and TRBJ1-2, is GAGVSQSPSNKVTEKGKDVELRCDPISGHTALYWYRQSLGQGLEFLIYFQGNSAPDKSGLPSDRFSAERTGGSVSTLTIQRTQQEDSAVYLCASSLDSNINYGYTFGSGTRLTVV.

J is TRBJ1-5 and V is TRBV2; D is possibly TRBD1 (5 bases). There are 14 residues in the CDR3. Trimming stripped 6 bases from V and 2 bases from J, with 11 bases between. CDR1 and CDR2 from the germline V gene are SNHLY and FYNNEI. DNA for the CDR3: TGTGCCAGCAGACCAGGGATTGGCAATCAGCCCCAGCATTTT. It yields the protein CASRPGIGNQPQHF.

This chain connects TRBV7-9 to TRBJ1-3; D gene ambiguous. The CDR3 is made up of 13 amino acids. Trimming removed 3 bases from V and 16 bases from J, with 19 bases in between. Germline CDR1 SEHNR, CDR2 FQNEAQ (reference sequence). In DNA form, the CDR3 reads TGTGCCAGCAGCTTTCCCGGACTCACCGAGATTTATTTT. This sequence encodes CASSFPGLTEIYF. Looking up the rest from reference TRBV7-9 and TRBJ1-3 gives the full variable domain: DTGVSQNPRHKITKRGQNVTFRCDPISEHNRLYWYRQTLGQGPEFLTYFQNEAQLEKSRLLSDRFSAERPKGSFSTLEIQRTEQGDSAMYLCASSFPGLTEIYFGEGSWLTVV.

The chain recombines TRBV7-2 with TRBJ2-4; D is possibly TRBD1 (5 bases). CDR3 size: 16 residues. Between the trimmed V and J ends, which lost 2 bases and 0 bases, there was a span of 11 bases. Germline V gene sequence: CDR1 SGHTA, CDR2 FQGNSA. The CDR3 loop reads CASSLRPGLAKNIQYF. In DNA, the CDR3 is TGTGCCAGCAGCTTAAGGCCAGGGCTAGCCAAAAACATTCAGTACTTC.

This clone was recorded a few times. This chain connects TRBV6-2 or TRBV6-3 to TRBJ1-5; 9 nucleotides agree with TRBD1. CDR3 size: 16 residues. CDR1 MNHEY and CDR2 SVGEGT come from the germline V gene. V shed 6 bases and J 0 bases; nucleotides not matched to a gene: 6. The CDR3 DNA reads as TGTGCCAGCAGCCACACGACAGGGGGTAGCAATCAGCCCCAGCATTTT. Translating it yields CASSHTTGGSNQPQHF.

The V and J genes are TRBV18 and TRBJ2-5, with 9 bases identical to TRBD2. Germline loops: CDR1 KGHSH, CDR2 LQKENI. V gave up 0 bases and J gave up 1 base; unmatched junction bases: 3. The CDR3 extends over 16 amino acids. The CDR3 sequence: CASSPPTTSGQETQYF. CDR3 in DNA: TGTGCCAGCTCACCACCGACGACTAGCGGCCAAGAGACCCAGTACTTC.

This chain uses TRBV6-6 with TRBJ1-6; D is unresolved. This CDR3 is built from 12 residues. CDR1 and CDR2 (germline): MNHNY, SVGAGI (reference sequence). The ends were cut back, 4 bases at V and 10 bases at J, with 8 bases in the middle. DNA for the CDR3: TGTGCCAGCAGTTCCCACGCGTCACCCCTCCACTTT. Translation gives CASSSHASPLHF.

The CDR3 protein is CASSLAAVRGAFF. In nucleotides, the CDR3 is TGTGCCAGCAGCTTGGCCGCGGTCAGGGGAGCTTTCTTT. This chain connects TRBV5-8 to TRBJ1-1, with a weak D call TRBD1 (6 bases). Germline lookup yields CDR1 SGHTS and CDR2 YDEGEE. The CDR3 runs 13 residues. Trimming shortened V by 0 bases and J by 10 bases, and 13 bases separated the two germline ends.

The chain links TRBV6-2 or TRBV6-3 to TRBJ2-7; possibly TRBD2 for D (5 bases). V lost 6 bases to trimming and J lost 0 bases, with 15 bases between them. Germline CDR1 is MNHEY and CDR2 is SVGEGT. CDR3 length equals 15 residues. The CDR3 DNA follows: TGTGCCAGCAGCGAGGGCCCCCGGAGCTCCTACGAGCAGTACGTC. It codes for CASSEGPRSSYEQYV.

The chain uses TRBV6-2 or TRBV6-3 and TRBJ1-4, with 10 bases aligning to TRBD1. V was clipped by 6 bases and J by 8 bases; unmatched bases: 6. Germline V CDR1 and CDR2: MNHEY, SVGEGT. The CDR3 is made up of 14 amino acids. CDR3 nucleotides: TGTGCCAGCAGCCCCGACAGGGGGCAGGAAAAACTGTTTTTT. It encodes CASSPDRGQEKLFF.

The chain is built from TRBV6-2 or TRBV6-3 and TRBJ1-5, with D perhaps matching TRBD1 (5 bases). This CDR3 is 16 amino acids long. With 2 bases removed from V and 5 bases from J, the gap between germline ends came to 16 bases. Germline loops: CDR1 MNHEY, CDR2 SVGEGT. This chain's CDR3 is CASSYVIGEVDQPQHF. DNA for the CDR3: TGTGCCAGCAGTTACGTGATAGGGGAAGTTGATCAGCCCCAGCATTTT.

The CDR3 DNA reads TGCAGCGTTGAGTTCCTAGCGGGGGAAGAGACCCAGTACTTC. Translation gives CSVEFLAGEETQYF. The chain combines TRBV29-1 with TRBJ2-5, with 10 bases aligning to TRBD2. With 3 bases clipped from V and 3 bases from J, the junction kept 4 bases outside the gene matches. Germline CDR1 is SQVTM and CDR2 is ANQGSEA. The CDR3 has 14 amino acids.

The chain has TRBV25-1 and TRBJ1-1; TRBD1 is a possible D gene (6 bases). The ends were cut back, 3 bases at V and 1 base at J, with 21 bases in the middle. Germline V gene sequence: CDR1 MGHDK, CDR2 SYGVNS. The CDR3 length is 18 residues. The CDR3, as DNA: TGTGCCAGCAGTGAGGGGGCAGGCAGGGACCCTCGGAACACTGAAGCTTTCTTT. Translation: CASSEGAGRDPRNTEAFF.

The rearrangement links TRBV10-3 to TRBJ1-1, with no clear D. Germline values: CDR1 ENHRY, CDR2 SYGVKD. The CDR3 contains 12 residues. Trimming took 5 bases from V and 3 from J, leaving 7 bases between them. This chain's CDR3 is CAISNRDTEAFF. As DNA, the CDR3 is TGTGCCATCAGTAACAGAGACACTGAAGCTTTCTTT.

There are many counts of this clone. V is TRBV4-2 and J is TRBJ2-1; TRBD1 matches at 7 bases. Germline V lookup: CDR1 LGHNA, CDR2 YNFKEQ. V was pared by 2 bases and J by 7 bases, with 11 bases of the junction left unmatched. The CDR3 loop spans 16 amino acids. CDR3 nucleotides: TGTGCCAGCAGCCAAAAGGGGGCCAATGAAGGGAATGAGCAGTTCTTC. Encoded protein: CASSQKGANEGNEQFF.

The chain has TRBV24-1 and TRBJ2-1; 13 nucleotides match TRBD2. V lost 9 bases to trimming and J lost 8 bases; unmatched junction nucleotides: 9. Germline assignment: CDR1 KGHDR and CDR2 SFDVKD. The CDR3 has 15 residues. CDR3 residues: CATGLGLAGVYEQFF. The CDR3 nucleotides are TGTGCCACCGGTCTAGGACTAGCGGGGGTCTATGAGCAGTTCTTC.

This rearrangement joins TRBV18 to TRBJ1-1, with D possibly being TRBD1 (5 bases). There are 14 residues in the CDR3. V lost 2 bases and J 0 bases, leaving 7 bases between the germline ends. Germline-derived CDR1 and CDR2 are KGHSH and LQKENI. CDR3 bases: TGTGCCAGCTCACCAGAGACAGTGAACACTGAAGCTTTCTTT. Protein: CASSPETVNTEAFF.

Remarks on this clone: Additional DNA sequences in this sample encode the identical CDR3. This chain connects TRBV18 to TRBJ1-1; D is ambiguous. V shed 2 bases and J shed 0 bases, with 10 bases lying between them. Looked up from germline, CDR1 is KGHSH and CDR2 is LQKENI. This CDR3 has 15 amino acids. The CDR3 nucleotides are TGTGCCAGCTCACCAAGAGACATCATGAACACTGAAGCTTTCTTT. Residues: CASSPRDIMNTEAFF.

This chain joins TRBV7-2 and TRBJ2-1; 8 nucleotides agree with TRBD2. This CDR3 comprises 15 residues. Germline lookup yields CDR1 SGHTA and CDR2 FQGNSA. V trimming: 5 bases; J trimming: 4 bases; junction bases outside the gene matches: 7. In DNA form, the CDR3 reads TGTGCCAGCAGCAGAACTAGCGGAGTATACAATGAGCAGTTCTTC. The encoded protein is CASSRTSGVYNEQFF.

CDR3 sequence: CASSTTGSGANVLTF. CDR3 bases: TGTGCCAGCAGTACCACAGGCTCTGGGGCCAACGTCCTGACTTTC. The chain employs TRBV2 and TRBJ2-6, with D perhaps TRBD1 (5 bases). Germline CDR1 SNHLY, CDR2 FYNNEI. CDR3 size: 15 residues. The V and J ends lost 5 bases and 0 bases respectively, with 8 bases between them.

The chain joins TRBV28 to TRBJ2-3; 10 nucleotides align to TRBD2. The ends lost 6 bases at V and 1 base at J; junction bases unmatched: 25. Germline CDR1 MDHEN, CDR2 SYDVKM. The CDR3 covers 22 residues. Here the CDR3 reads CASRFKPLRASGGASGTDTQYF. Written as DNA, the CDR3 is TGTGCCAGCAGATTCAAACCCCTCCGTGCCAGCGGGGGGGCGTCTGGCACAGATACGCAGTATTTT.

The chain joins TRBV5-1 to TRBJ2-1; the match to TRBD2 covers 12 bases. Trimming removed 4 bases from V and 6 bases from J; junction bases left unmatched: 8. CDR3 length: 16 residues. Germline V CDR1 and CDR2: SGHRS, YFSETQ. The CDR3 loop is CASSPVTSGGPNEQFF. The CDR3 DNA sequence: TGCGCCAGCAGCCCGGTGACTAGCGGGGGACCCAATGAGCAGTTCTTC.

This clone occurred once. The V gene is TRBV12-3 or TRBV12-4, the J gene TRBJ1-1; 7 bases agree with TRBD1. The CDR3 is 13 residues long. V trimming: 2 bases; J trimming: 7 bases; junction bases outside the gene matches: 4. CDR3 sequence (DNA): TGTGCCAGCAGTTTAAGGGGGCGGGGTGAAGCTTTCTTT. It translates to CASSLRGRGEAFF.

The chain joins TRBV6-5 to TRBJ2-3, with D perhaps TRBD1 (5 bases). Trimming removed 7 bases from V and 5 bases from J, with 10 bases in between. CDR3 length: 12 residues. Germline-derived CDR1 and CDR2 are MNHEY and SVGAGI. CDR3 sequence reads: CASTAGLDTQYF. The CDR3 DNA reads TGTGCCAGCACGGCAGGGTTAGATACGCAGTATTTT.

The rearrangement links TRBV9 to TRBJ2-6, with TRBD1 matching 7 bases. Per the germline V gene, CDR1 is SGDLS and CDR2 is YYNGEE. Losses at the gene ends were 3 bases for V and 2 bases for J; bases not matched to a gene: 8. The CDR3 loop spans 17 amino acids. CDR3 sequence (DNA): TGTGCCAGCAGCGCCTTCCGACAGGGAGCTGGGGCCAACGTCCTGACTTTC. The encoded protein is CASSAFRQGAGANVLTF. Together with reference TRBV9 and TRBJ2-6, the CDR3 gives the full variable domain: DSGVTQTPKHLITATGQRVTLRCSPRSGDLSVYWYQQSLDQGLQFLIQYYNGEERAKGNILERFSAQQFPDLHSELNLSSLELGDSALYFCASSAFRQGAGANVLTFGAGSRLTVL.

This clone was seen once. This sequence joins TRBV20-1 and TRBJ2-7, with 9 bases aligning to TRBD1. The CDR3 consists of 13 residues. V gave up 3 bases and J gave up 3 bases; unmatched junction bases: 3. CDR1 and CDR2 (germline): DFQATT, SNEGSKA (reference sequence). The CDR3 DNA follows: TGCAGTGCTAGTGCGGGACAGGGCTACGAGCAGTACGTC. Encoded protein: CSASAGQGYEQYV.

This sequence joins TRBV4-2 and TRBJ2-1; a possible D gene is TRBD2 (5 bases). Germline lookup yields CDR1 LGHNA and CDR2 YNFKEQ. V gave up 1 base and J gave up 7 bases, with 11 bases separating them. The CDR3 covers 14 residues. CDR3 protein: CASSQGETENEQFF. The CDR3 coding sequence is TGTGCCAGCAGCCAAGGGGAGACGGAAAATGAGCAGTTCTTC.

The V and J genes are TRBV9 and TRBJ1-1, with 7 nucleotides matching TRBD1. CDR3 length: 14 residues. Germline trimming cut 0 bases from V and 5 bases from J; bases unmatched to any gene: 4. In germline, CDR1 is SGDLS, CDR2 YYNGEE. CDR3 region: CASSVAYRGTEAFF. The CDR3 DNA sequence: TGTGCCAGCAGCGTAGCTTACAGGGGAACTGAAGCTTTCTTT. The entire variable domain, with the rest obtained from reference TRBV9 and TRBJ1-1, is as follows: DSGVTQTPKHLITATGQRVTLRCSPRSGDLSVYWYQQSLDQGLQFLIQYYNGEERAKGNILERFSAQQFPDLHSELNLSSLELGDSALYFCASSVAYRGTEAFFGQGTRLTVV.

The chain links TRBV6-5 to TRBJ1-2; 9 positions agree with TRBD1. CDR1 and CDR2 (germline): MNHEY, SVGAGI. The junction had 12 bases not matched to a gene; V was cut back by 8 bases and J by 5 bases. The CDR3 length is 15 residues. CDR3 sequence: CASRGPGTGPYGYTF. CDR3 coding DNA: TGTGCCAGCCGCGGACCAGGGACAGGGCCTTATGGCTACACCTTC.

Of note for this clone: The sample carries other DNA sequences with the same CDR3. The V and J genes are TRBV18 and TRBJ2-3, with TRBD1 matching 8 bases. The germline CDR1 and CDR2 sequences are KGHSH and LQKENI. Trimming took 3 bases from V and 0 from J; bases not matched to a gene: 2. The CDR3 has 15 amino acids. CDR3 sequence (DNA): TGTGCCAGCTCACCGAGACAGGGGAGCACAGATACGCAGTATTTT. Protein sequence: CASSPRQGSTDTQYF.

The J gene is TRBJ2-1, the V gene TRBV4-1; 7 positions match TRBD2. The CDR3 runs 12 residues. The germline V gene has CDR1 MGHRA and CDR2 YSYEKL. V was pared by 4 bases and J by 8 bases, with 2 bases of the junction left unmatched. As DNA, the CDR3 is TGCGCCAGCAGCCGCGGACTAGATGAGCAGTTCTTC. Encoded protein: CASSRGLDEQFF.

The CDR3 DNA reads TGTGCCAGCGGAGAAGACAGGGCAACTCATGGCTACACCTTC. Protein sequence: CASGEDRATHGYTF. The gene calls are TRBV2 and TRBJ1-2; 7 bases are shared with TRBD1. The CDR3 contains 14 residues. Trimming removed 8 bases from V and 6 bases from J; junction bases left unmatched: 12. The V gene's germline CDR1 is SNHLY and CDR2 FYNNEI.